Following are 19 T cell receptor beta chains from one sample sequenced in a study of CD8 T cells in Susac syndrome. Random hexamers served to reverse transcribe roughly 0.45 to 1 ug RNA. MiXCR, applied by TCRdb to the immunoSEQ multiplex PCR reads, yields one record per CDR3 protein. In the table there are about 210,000 distinct CDR3 sequences, around 95% of which are singletons. The specimen sequenced was CD4+ T cells from PBMCs. These receptors all come from a human donor with multiple sclerosis.

The rearrangement links TRBV20-1 to TRBJ2-5, with D unresolved. Germline CDR1 DFQATT, CDR2 SNEGSKA (reference sequence). Between the trimmed V and J ends, which lost 3 bases and 1 base, there was a span of 12 bases. CDR3 length: 14 amino acids. CDR3 nucleotides: TGCAGTGCTAGGGGCGAGGCGATCCAAGAGACCCAGTACTTC. Translating gives CSARGEAIQETQYF.

The chain carries TRBV29-1 and TRBJ1-2; 7 bases are shared with TRBD1. This CDR3 spans 13 amino acids. Germline lookup yields CDR1 SQVTM and CDR2 ANQGSEA. J lost 4 bases, V lost 2 bases, and 4 bases had no gene match. CDR3 in amino acids: CSVEPGQFYGYTF. The CDR3 nucleotides are TGCAGCGTTGAACCGGGACAGTTCTATGGCTACACCTTC. The full variable domain, its missing parts supplied by reference TRBV29-1 and TRBJ1-2, is SAVISQKPSRDICQRGTSLTIQCQVDSQVTMMFWYRQQPGQSLTLIATANQGSEATYESGFVIDKFPISRPNLTFSTLTVSNMSPEDSSIYLCSVEPGQFYGYTFGSGTRLTVV.

The chain is built from TRBV9 and TRBJ2-5; D is uncertain. Trimming removed 0 bases from V and 4 bases from J, with 10 bases in between. The CDR3 extends over 14 amino acids. The germline gives CDR1 SGDLS, CDR2 YYNGEE. CDR3 nucleotide sequence: TGTGCCAGCAGCGTAGCTGGTATTTCAGAGACCCAGTACTTC. Its translation is CASSVAGISETQYF.

This rearrangement joins TRBV3-1 to TRBJ1-6; 8 nucleotides align to TRBD1. The CDR3 covers 17 residues. V shed 3 bases and J 9 bases; nucleotides not matched to a gene: 13. The germline CDR1 and CDR2 sequences are LGHDT and YNNKEL (reference sequence). The DNA for the CDR3 is TGTGCCAGCAGCCAGATTGCCGCGGGGACAGGTATTTCACCCCTCCACTTT. Translation gives CASSQIAAGTGISPLHF.

J is TRBJ2-2 and V is TRBV5-1, with D perhaps matching TRBD1 (6 bases). In germline, CDR1 is SGHRS, CDR2 YFSETQ. The CDR3 totals 14 residues. Trimming cost V 7 bases and J 3 bases, with 13 bases left between them. This chain's CDR3 is CASGGHWDTGELFF. DNA of the CDR3: TGCGCCAGCGGGGGACACTGGGACACCGGGGAGCTGTTTTTT.

The chain recombines TRBV5-1 with TRBJ2-1; possibly TRBD1 for D (5 bases). There are 15 residues in the CDR3. The V and J ends lost 0 bases and 0 bases respectively, with 7 bases between them. Germline CDR1 SGHRS, CDR2 YFSETQ. In DNA, the CDR3 is TGCGCCAGCAGCTTGGGACAGACCTCCTACAATGAGCAGTTCTTC. It yields the protein CASSLGQTSYNEQFF.

The CDR3 loop reads CSAGGVRDEQYF. Written as DNA, the CDR3 is TGCAGCGCCGGAGGAGTTAGGGACGAGCAGTACTTC. This chain joins TRBV29-1 and TRBJ2-7; possibly TRBD2 for D (5 bases). The CDR3 is made up of 12 amino acids. Trimming stripped 7 bases from V and 5 bases from J, with 15 bases between. The germline gives CDR1 SQVTM, CDR2 ANQGSEA.

The CDR3 loop is CASSPNRGHSYGYTF. The CDR3 DNA is TGTGCCAGCAGCCCGAACAGGGGGCATAGCTATGGCTACACCTTC. This chain uses TRBV5-4 with TRBJ1-2; 9 bases agree with TRBD1. The CDR3 spans 15 residues. V shed 4 bases and J 4 bases; nucleotides not matched to a gene: 8. Germline values: CDR1 SGHNT, CDR2 YYREEE (reference sequence).

The V and J genes are TRBV6-4 and TRBJ2-3, with D hard to call. In germline, CDR1 is MRHNA, CDR2 SNTAGT. The V and J ends lost 7 bases and 8 bases respectively, with 13 bases between them. The CDR3 is 12 amino acids. DNA of the CDR3: TGTGCCAGCACGGACGTTAAGGGTACGCAGTATTTT. It encodes CASTDVKGTQYF.

This clonotype was seen only once. The gene calls are TRBV19 and TRBJ2-3, with D perhaps TRBD2 (6 bases). Germline values: CDR1 LNHDA, CDR2 SQIVND (reference sequence). CDR3 size: 13 residues. V lost 10 bases to trimming and J lost 2 bases, with 13 bases between them. CDR3 sequence reads: CATQEGYTDTQYF. CDR3 in DNA: TGTGCCACTCAGGAGGGTTACACAGATACGCAGTATTTT. Supplemented by reference TRBV19 and TRBJ2-3, the full variable domain reads DGGITQSPKYLFRKEGQNVTLSCEQNLNHDAMYWYRQDPGQGLRLIYYSQIVNDFQKGDIAEGYSVSREKKESFPLTVTSAQKNPTAFYLCATQEGYTDTQYFGPGTRLTVL.

The chain couples TRBV4-2 to TRBJ1-5; no clear D. There are 16 residues in the CDR3. The germline CDR1 and CDR2 sequences are LGHNA and YNFKEQ. The V end lost 0 bases, the J end lost 7 bases, and 16 bases lay between the germline ends. CDR3 coding DNA: TGTGCCAGCAGCCAAGATTTGAACCTTAAAGGGCAGCCCCAGCATTTT. Residues: CASSQDLNLKGQPQHF.

This chain links TRBV9 with TRBJ2-1; tentative D call: TRBD2 (5 bases). Germline loops: CDR1 SGDLS, CDR2 YYNGEE. The V and J ends lost 0 bases and 12 bases respectively, with 19 bases between them. The length of the CDR3 is 15 residues. The CDR3 is CASSVESSLAGRQFF. The CDR3 nucleotides are TGTGCCAGCAGCGTAGAGTCCTCTTTGGCGGGTCGGCAGTTCTTC.

The CDR3 sequence is CASSGGDFSPLHF. The CDR3 DNA sequence: TGTGCCAGCAGCGGAGGGGACTTTTCACCCCTCCACTTT. The chain carries TRBV3-1 and TRBJ1-6; maybe TRBD1 (5 bases). CDR3 length: 13 amino acids. Looked up from germline, CDR1 is LGHDT and CDR2 is YNNKEL (reference sequence). V shed 5 bases and J shed 9 bases, with 11 bases lying between them.

The J gene is TRBJ2-3, the V gene TRBV7-9; no firm D call. The CDR3 totals 11 residues. In germline, CDR1 is SEHNR, CDR2 FQNEAQ (reference sequence). Trimming stripped 11 bases from V and 2 bases from J, with 8 bases between. CDR3 sequence reads: CAGHDTDTQYF. CDR3 in DNA: TGTGCCGGCCACGACACAGATACGCAGTATTTT.

This clonotype was seen more than once but under ten times. This chain uses TRBV30 with TRBJ1-5; D ambiguous. The ends were cut back, 5 bases at V and 4 bases at J, with 9 bases in the middle. CDR1 and CDR2 from the germline V gene are GTSNPN and SVGIG (reference sequence). The CDR3 extends over 12 amino acids. CDR3 protein: CAWDDGNQPQHF. The CDR3 DNA is TGTGCCTGGGACGACGGTAATCAGCCCCAGCATTTT.

This chain connects TRBV6-6 to TRBJ1-1; 7 positions match TRBD1. The V and J ends lost 2 bases and 0 bases, in that order; junction bases with no gene match: 3. The CDR3 is 15 amino acids. Germline CDR1 MNHNY, CDR2 SVGAGI (reference sequence). This CDR3 reads CASSYAGGLNTEAFF. CDR3 bases: TGTGCCAGCAGTTACGCAGGGGGGTTGAACACTGAAGCTTTCTTT.

The genes are TRBV7-9 and TRBJ2-2; TRBD1 might be the D (5 bases). This CDR3 comprises 14 residues. V lost 2 bases, J lost 3 bases, and 7 bases lay in between. The germline V gene encodes CDR1 SEHNR and CDR2 FQNEAQ (reference sequence). Here the CDR3 DNA reads TGTGCCAGCAGCTTACAGGGTGACACCGGGGAGCTGTTTTTT. This gives the protein CASSLQGDTGELFF.

V usage is TRBV3-1 and J usage is TRBJ2-1; 11 bases are a match to TRBD2. V trimming: 1 base; J trimming: 5 bases; junction bases outside the gene matches: 1. Germline CDR1 and CDR2: LGHDT and YNNKEL (reference sequence). The CDR3 contains 15 residues. The CDR3 protein is CASSQVLAGDNEQFF. The CDR3 nucleotides are TGTGCCAGCAGCCAAGTACTAGCGGGGGACAATGAGCAGTTCTTC.

The chain uses TRBV19 and TRBJ1-5; tentatively, D is TRBD1 (5 bases). The CDR3 totals 14 residues. CDR1 LNHDA and CDR2 SQIVND come from the germline V gene (reference sequence). The ends were cut back, 7 bases at V and 7 bases at J, with 17 bases in the middle. This CDR3 reads CASTKGSGDQPQHF. The DNA for the CDR3 is TGTGCCAGTACGAAGGGATCCGGGGACCAGCCCCAGCATTTT.